This T cell receptor (beta chain) was identified during a study of lymphopenia after photon versus proton radiotherapy. The study, taken as a whole, reports: Photon-treated patients lost naive T cells and TCR diversity; proton-treated stayed stable. After the lymphocyte nadir, photon-treated repertoires showed oligoclonal expansion, especially of CD8+ Temra cells. Survival link was tested only in deceased patients; proton benefit remains a possibility.

TCRdb's table, derived via immunoSEQ multiplex PCR, lists solely in-frame clones and lacks some. Here the sample spans almost 30,000 clones, approximately 87% being singletons. Regarding this clone: The antigen is unknown.

Germline assignment: CDR1 MDHEN and CDR2 SYDVKM. J lost 4 bases, V lost 3 bases, and 7 bases had no gene match. The length of the CDR3 is 16 residues. The sequence was collected from a woman between 55 and 75 years old with cholangiocarcinoma. Some clones in this sample may be carry-over from other donors' samples. The material sequenced was peripheral blood, taken from a patient treated with proton-based radiotherapy. The chain recombines TRBV28 with TRBJ2-2; 8 nucleotides align to TRBD1. The DNA of the CDR3 is TGTGCCAGCAGTTTCACCAGGGGGCAGGGCACCGGGGAGCTGTTTTTT. It codes for CASSFTRGQGTGELFF.